Included here is one T cell receptor (beta chain) sequence, with context. Its antigen is currently not known. No much larger clone is present one base from it, and per-base qualities are unavailable. The time point label on this specimen signifies: approximately twelve months on ibrutinib. Roughly 2 micrograms of genomic DNA were extracted from cryopreserved PBMCs for TCR beta library preparation. Longitudinal blood samples from CLL patients on ibrutinib monotherapy were analyzed using high-throughput TCR beta sequencing. Patients were enrolled in a phase 2 open-label single-center ibrutinib monotherapy trial. The germline V gene specifies SGHVS as CDR1 and FNYEAQ as CDR2. V is cut back by 1 base and J by 2 bases, with 10 bases in the junction unmatched. The cysteine opens and the phenylalanine closes a CDR3 of 19 amino acids. The entry retains the CDR3 DNA only, 57 bases that are in frame from base 1.

The data stem from a study of cytotoxic CD8 clonotypes in ibrutinib-treated CLL (dated by TCRdb to the early 2020s). Broadly, across the study: The cohort had 11 relapsed/refractory and around 14 treatment-naive patients; 17 to 18 were IGHV unmutated. Responses were partial in around 25 patients and complete in 2; after median approximately 67 months follow-up, around 14 stayed in remission and roughly twelve progressed. Response samples were taken after a median of 12 months on treatment, ranging from about 6 to 36 months. Samples averaged roughly 260,000 productive templates and more than 85,000 productive rearrangements. Of the approximately 90 people in the trial, 25 to 30 had longitudinal samples available. Cryopreserved peripheral blood mononuclear cells were obtained before treatment, at response, and at either sustained remission or disease progression. Patients were still on ibrutinib when every remission and progressive disease sample was collected. Beyond this particular receptor, the publication reports: Public clonotypes were rare and either shrank or stayed stable during treatment, and the rise in clonality at ibrutinib response reflected expansion of private clonotypes. Clonality increased at ibrutinib response, stayed stable in sustained remission, and fell back toward baseline at progression. Sampling times were not matched between patients in sustained remission and patients whose disease was progressing, and lymph node repertoires were not examined. Baseline clonality was found to be higher than that of age-matched healthy donors and was strongly correlated with circulating CD8+ T-cell counts.

Each clonotype received, on average, around 9.6x coverage in deep resolution sequencing performed on a MiSeq, where the target depth lay between 1 in 1 million and 1 in 200,000 T cells. The immunoSEQ hsTCRB Kit was used to generate the TCR beta libraries. On the study's bioinformatics: The data were analyzed with ImmunoSEQ Analyzer and ImmunoSEQ Data Assistant, and V, D and J gene assignments followed IMGT definitions. Clonality, which ranges from 0 to 1, was calculated as one minus the normalized Shannon entropy of productive rearrangement frequencies. Public clonotype analysis was restricted to overrepresented clonotypes comprising at least 0.05% of each patient's repertoire. Some 14 age-matched healthy donor repertoires from immuneACCESS served as clonality controls. TCRdb stores this immuneACCESS table with in-frame sequences only. Part of the clones is absent; in the studies checked, under half of the shortfall reflects unresolved V genes, and no reason is known for the rest. V and J calls and clone size are copied from that table; D and trimming were computed from the DNA. The table for this sample lists about 150,000 clones; about four fifths of them were counted only once. Around 13% of the sample rests with the top ten.

The origin of this receptor is a human donor with chronic lymphocytic leukemia. This chain is built from TRBV7-6 and TRBJ2-6, and TRBD2 aligns with 8 junction nucleotides. Here the sequenced sample was PBMCs, taken after 12 months of ibrutinib treatment. In nucleotides, the sequence is TGTGCCAGCAGCTTAGAGTCCAGCGGGAGTATCCCTGGGGCCAACGTCCTGACTTTC. The encoded protein is CASSLESSGSIPGANVLTF.